This is a list of T cell receptor beta chains from one sample in a study of T-cell reconstitution after alpha-beta-depleted transplantation in children. One entry per CDR3 protein results from TCRdb running MiXCR on the PCR reads. The table records approximately 500,000 distinct CDR3 sequences, roughly a tenth of them present only once. This sample comprised PBMCs, obtained before TCRalphabeta/CD19-depleted stem cell transplant. The receptors were gathered from a child between 2 and 9 years old with inherited bone marrow failure, due to receive a stem cell transplant. Both conserved end residues are part of each CDR3. D genes are given only for firm matches. Part of the rows lack a size; the others show once, few, many or a class for expanded clones.

CDR3,DNA,J,V,size,D
CATVQETQYF,TGTGCCACCGTACAAGAGACCCAGTACTTC,TRBJ2-5,TRBV6-6,few,NA
CASSQARDSLEQYF,TGCGCCAGCAGCCAAGCGAGGGACAGCCTGGAGCAGTACTTC,TRBJ2-7,TRBV4-3,many,TRBD1
CAISEGLAGGRGTDTQYF,TGTGCCATCAGTGAAGGGCTAGCGGGAGGGCGAGGCACAGATACGCAGTATTTT,TRBJ2-3,TRBV6-1,many,TRBD2
CASKPEGLAGIQYF,TGTGCCAGCAAACCTGAGGGACTAGCGGGGATTCAGTACTTC,TRBJ2-4,TRBV12-3/TRBV12-4,many,TRBD2
CASRPDHPRMNTEAFF,TGTGCCAGCAGGCCCGACCACCCACGAATGAACACTGAAGCTTTCTTT,TRBJ1-1,TRBV25-1,NA,NA
CASSLIGQGAARTEAFF,TGTGCCAGCAGTTTAATCGGACAGGGGGCGGCACGGACTGAAGCTTTCTTT,TRBJ1-1,TRBV28,many,TRBD1
CASIGLVPYEQYF,TGTGCCAGCATCGGACTAGTCCCCTACGAGCAGTACTTC,TRBJ2-7,TRBV27,many,TRBD2
CASTLGEVVLAKNIQYF,TGTGCCAGCACTCTTGGTGAGGTAGTCCTAGCCAAAAACATTCAGTACTTC,TRBJ2-4,TRBV12-3/TRBV12-4,many,NA
CASSGSGSRVTGELFF,TGCGCCAGCAGCGGATCAGGGTCCCGGGTAACCGGGGAGCTGTTTTTT,TRBJ2-2,TRBV5-1,many,NA
CASSLVPIYGYTF,TGTGCCAGCAGTTTGGTCCCCATCTATGGCTACACCTTC,TRBJ1-2,TRBV12-3/TRBV12-4,many,NA
CASSLSEETDTQYF,TGTGCCAGCAGCCTATCCGAGGAAACAGATACGCAGTATTTT,TRBJ2-3,TRBV6-2/TRBV6-3,many,NA
CASSQALEGLAGNEQYF,TGCGCCAGCAGCCAAGCGCTTGAGGGACTAGCGGGCAACGAGCAGTACTTC,TRBJ2-7,TRBV4-3,NA,TRBD2
CASSPYRGLSYGYTF,TGTGCCAGCAGTCCGTACAGGGGGCTAAGCTATGGCTACACCTTC,TRBJ1-2,TRBV27,few,TRBD1
CSVEGGPHLGANVLTF,TGCAGCGTTGAAGGGGGTCCACACCTTGGGGCCAACGTCCTGACTTTC,TRBJ2-6,TRBV29-1,many,NA
CASSFDTGPQPQHF,TGTGCCAGCAGTTTTGACACGGGGCCTCAGCCCCAGCATTTT,TRBJ1-5,TRBV27,few,NA
CASKMGGLSTDTQYF,TGTGCCAGCAAGATGGGAGGGCTTAGCACAGATACGCAGTATTTT,TRBJ2-3,TRBV27,few,TRBD2
CASSLDRQAPYEQYF,TGTGCCAGCAGCTTAGATCGCCAGGCCCCCTACGAGCAGTACTTC,TRBJ2-7,TRBV11-2,NA,NA
CASIWEGTSLSYEQYF,TGTGCCAGCATATGGGAAGGGACTAGCCTCTCCTACGAGCAGTACTTC,TRBJ2-7,TRBV2,few,TRBD2
CASNSGLAGLYNEQFF,TGTGCCAGCAACTCGGGACTAGCGGGGCTTTACAATGAGCAGTTCTTC,TRBJ2-1,TRBV11-2,many,TRBD2
CASSLSPTGNYEQYF,TGTGCCAGCAGTTTATCCCCGACAGGGAACTACGAGCAGTACTTC,TRBJ2-7,TRBV27,many,TRBD1
CASSFSGKGWEQYF,TGCGCCAGCAGCTTTAGCGGGAAAGGGTGGGAGCAGTACTTC,TRBJ2-7,TRBV5-1,many,TRBD2
CASSLNLGGSYGYTF,TGTGCCAGCAGCTTAAATCTGGGGGGGAGCTATGGCTACACCTTC,TRBJ1-2,TRBV7-9,few,NA
CAISESTLGRNEQFF,TGTGCCATCAGTGAGTCGACCTTAGGGAGGAATGAGCAGTTCTTC,TRBJ2-1,TRBV10-3,many,NA
CSAIPGRGAFF,TGCAGTGCTATTCCGGGCCGTGGAGCTTTCTTT,TRBJ1-1,TRBV20-1,many,NA
CASSIMAGGADTQYF,TGTGCCAGTAGTATTATGGCGGGAGGTGCAGATACGCAGTATTTT,TRBJ2-3,TRBV19,NA,TRBD2
CASSVSHSGANVLTF,TGTGCCAGCAGCGTTTCGCATTCTGGGGCCAACGTCCTGACTTTC,TRBJ2-6,TRBV9,NA,NA
CASSSPGHVTDTQYF,TGTGCCAGCAGCTCGCCGGGACATGTCACAGATACGCAGTATTTT,TRBJ2-3,TRBV5-5,many,NA
CASTQGGRVTAYEQYF,TGTGCCAGCACCCAGGGGGGGAGGGTAACGGCCTACGAGCAGTACTTC,TRBJ2-7,TRBV28,many,NA
CASSKRGGSKNIQYF,TGTGCCAGCAGCAAAAGGGGGGGGTCGAAAAACATTCAGTACTTC,TRBJ2-4,TRBV11-2,many,NA
CASSLDLRTGGSEQFF,TGTGCCAGCAGCTTAGACCTCCGGACAGGGGGAAGTGAGCAGTTCTTC,TRBJ2-1,TRBV7-9,many,TRBD1
CSGSLGHNEQFF,TGCAGTGGAAGCCTGGGACACAATGAGCAGTTCTTC,TRBJ2-1,TRBV20-1,NA,NA
CASSQEKRLAGTYEQYF,TGTGCCAGCAGCCAAGAAAAGAGATTAGCGGGAACGTACGAGCAGTACTTC,TRBJ2-7,TRBV3-1,many,TRBD2
CGNEAGGTDTQYF,TGTGGGAACGAAGCGGGAGGTACAGATACGCAGTATTTT,TRBJ2-3,TRBV7-9,many,TRBD2
CASSYGYSGANVLTF,TGTGCCAGCAGTTACGGTTACTCTGGGGCCAACGTCCTGACTTTC,TRBJ2-6,TRBV12-3/TRBV12-4,NA,NA
CSASGLAGGRDEQYF,TGCAGTGCTTCAGGACTAGCGGGAGGAAGGGACGAGCAGTACTTC,TRBJ2-7,TRBV20-1,many,TRBD2
CASSLTYGEQYF,TGTGCCAGCAGCTTAACTTACGGGGAGCAGTACTTC,TRBJ2-7,TRBV7-2,many,NA
CASSLAGRTYNSPLHF,TGTGCCAGCAGCTTAGCGGGCAGAACCTATAATTCACCCCTCCACTTT,TRBJ1-6,TRBV7-8,many,NA
CASSLEGGTEAFF,TGTGCCAGCAGTTTAGAGGGCGGCACTGAAGCTTTCTTT,TRBJ1-1,TRBV27,many,NA
CASSEPGLGVYEQYF,TGCGCCAGCAGTGAGCCCGGACTAGGGGTCTACGAGCAGTACTTC,TRBJ2-7,TRBV10-2,few,TRBD2
CASSSQGPGNTIYF,TGTGCCAGCAGCTCCCAGGGGCCTGGAAACACCATATATTTT,TRBJ1-3,TRBV11-2,many,NA
CASSHTTSGSYEQYF,TGTGCCAGCAGCCACACGACTAGCGGGAGCTACGAGCAGTACTTC,TRBJ2-7,TRBV4-2,many,TRBD2
CASSYSLGTEQFF,TGTGCCAGCAGTTACTCCCTAGGGACTGAGCAGTTCTTC,TRBJ2-1,TRBV6-2/TRBV6-3,NA,NA
CASGDPPYTYEQYF,TGTGCCAGCGGAGACCCTCCCTATACCTACGAGCAGTACTTC,TRBJ2-7,TRBV6-1,many,NA
CASSPLGTGPIDEQFF,TGTGCCAGCAGCCCGCTGGGGACTGGTCCGATCGATGAGCAGTTCTTC,TRBJ2-1,TRBV6-2/TRBV6-3,many,NA